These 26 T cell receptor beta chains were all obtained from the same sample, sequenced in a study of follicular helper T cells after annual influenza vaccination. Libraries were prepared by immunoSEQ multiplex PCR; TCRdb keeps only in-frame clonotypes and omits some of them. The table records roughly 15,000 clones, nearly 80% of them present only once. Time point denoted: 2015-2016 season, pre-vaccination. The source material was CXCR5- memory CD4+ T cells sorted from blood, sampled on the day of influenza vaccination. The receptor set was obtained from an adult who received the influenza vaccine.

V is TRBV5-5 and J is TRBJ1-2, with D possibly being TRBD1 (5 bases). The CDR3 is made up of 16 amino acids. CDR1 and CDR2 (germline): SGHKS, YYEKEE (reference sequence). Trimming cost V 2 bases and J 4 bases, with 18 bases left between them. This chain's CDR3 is CASSLDPGTSGYGYTF. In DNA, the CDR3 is TGTGCCAGCAGCTTAGATCCAGGGACCTCGGGCTATGGCTACACCTTC.

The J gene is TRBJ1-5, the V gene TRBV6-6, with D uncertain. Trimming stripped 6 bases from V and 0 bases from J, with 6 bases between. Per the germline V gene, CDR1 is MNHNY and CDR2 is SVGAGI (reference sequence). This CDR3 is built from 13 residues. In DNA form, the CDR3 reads TGTGCCAGCAGGGACTATAGCAATCAGCCCCAGCATTTT. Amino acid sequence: CASRDYSNQPQHF.

CDR3 coding DNA: TGTGCCAGCAGGAGCTTGAAGCGGGGGCGAACAGATACGCAGTATTTT. Its protein is CASRSLKRGRTDTQYF. The V call is TRBV11-2, the J call TRBJ2-3; 8 nucleotides agree with TRBD2. Trimming at V came to 6 bases and at J to 3 bases, leaving 11 bases not matched to a gene. Germline V gene sequence: CDR1 SGHAT, CDR2 FQNNGV. The CDR3 has 16 amino acids.

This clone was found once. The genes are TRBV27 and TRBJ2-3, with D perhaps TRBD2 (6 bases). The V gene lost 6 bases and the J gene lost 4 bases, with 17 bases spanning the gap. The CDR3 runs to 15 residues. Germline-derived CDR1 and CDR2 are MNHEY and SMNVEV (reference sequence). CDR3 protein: CASSLVGGPPDTQYF. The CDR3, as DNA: TGTGCCAGCAGCCTGGTGGGGGGACCCCCAGATACGCAGTATTTT.

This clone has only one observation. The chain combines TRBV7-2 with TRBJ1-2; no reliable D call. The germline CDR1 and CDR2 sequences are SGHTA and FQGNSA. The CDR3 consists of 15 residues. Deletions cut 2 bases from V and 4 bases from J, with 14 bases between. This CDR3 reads CASSLSVRQFYGYTF. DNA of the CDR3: TGTGCCAGCAGCTTAAGCGTAAGGCAGTTCTATGGCTACACCTTC.

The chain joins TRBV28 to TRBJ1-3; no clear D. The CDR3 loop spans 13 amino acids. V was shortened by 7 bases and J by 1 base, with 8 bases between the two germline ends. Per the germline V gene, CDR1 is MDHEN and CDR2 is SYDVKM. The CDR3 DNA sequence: TGTGCCAGCACTATGGGGTCTGGAAACACCATATATTTT. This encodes CASTMGSGNTIYF.

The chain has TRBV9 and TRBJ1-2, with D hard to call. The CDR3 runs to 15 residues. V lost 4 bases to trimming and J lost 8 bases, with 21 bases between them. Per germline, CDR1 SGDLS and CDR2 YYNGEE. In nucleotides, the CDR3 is TGTGCCAGCAGCCCTCTCCGGGGAGATTATCAAGGCTACACCTTC. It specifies CASSPLRGDYQGYTF.

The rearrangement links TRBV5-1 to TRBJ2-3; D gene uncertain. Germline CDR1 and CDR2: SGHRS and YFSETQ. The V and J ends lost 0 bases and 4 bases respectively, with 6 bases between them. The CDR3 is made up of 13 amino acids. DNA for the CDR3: TGCGCCAGCAGCTTGGGTGCCGCAGATACGCAGTATTTT. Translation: CASSLGAADTQYF.

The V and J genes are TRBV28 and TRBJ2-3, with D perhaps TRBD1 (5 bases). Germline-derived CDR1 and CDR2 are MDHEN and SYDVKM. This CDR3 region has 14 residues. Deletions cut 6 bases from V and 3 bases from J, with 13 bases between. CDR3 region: CASSPWTITDTQYF. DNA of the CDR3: TGTGCCAGCAGCCCCTGGACAATTACAGATACGCAGTATTTT.

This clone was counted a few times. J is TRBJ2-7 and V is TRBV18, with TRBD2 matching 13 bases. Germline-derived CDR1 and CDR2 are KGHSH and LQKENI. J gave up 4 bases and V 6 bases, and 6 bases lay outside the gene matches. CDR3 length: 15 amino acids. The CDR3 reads CASSGLAGAIYEQYF. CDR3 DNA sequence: TGTGCCAGCTCCGGACTAGCGGGGGCCATATACGAGCAGTACTTC. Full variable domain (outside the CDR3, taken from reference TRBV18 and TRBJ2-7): NAGVMQNPRHLVRRRGQEARLRCSPMKGHSHVYWYRQLPEEGLKFMVYLQKENIIDESGMPKERFSAEFPKEGPSILRIQQVVRGDSAAYFCASSGLAGAIYEQYFGPGTRLTVT.

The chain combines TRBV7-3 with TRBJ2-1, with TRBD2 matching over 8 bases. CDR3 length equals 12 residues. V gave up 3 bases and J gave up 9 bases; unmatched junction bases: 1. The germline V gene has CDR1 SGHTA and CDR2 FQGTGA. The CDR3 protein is CASSFTSGEQFF. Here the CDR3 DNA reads TGTGCCAGCAGCTTTACTAGCGGTGAGCAGTTCTTC.

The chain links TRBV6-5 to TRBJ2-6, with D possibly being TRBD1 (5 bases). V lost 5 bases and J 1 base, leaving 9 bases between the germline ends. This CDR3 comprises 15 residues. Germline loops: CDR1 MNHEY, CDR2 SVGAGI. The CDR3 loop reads CASSIQVSGANVLTF. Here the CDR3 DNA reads TGTGCCAGCAGTATACAGGTTTCTGGGGCCAACGTCCTGACTTTC.

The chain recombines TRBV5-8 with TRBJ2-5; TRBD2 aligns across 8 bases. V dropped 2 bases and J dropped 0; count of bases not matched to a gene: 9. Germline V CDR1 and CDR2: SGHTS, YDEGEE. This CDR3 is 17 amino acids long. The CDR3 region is CASSFFIERGNQETQYF. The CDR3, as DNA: TGTGCCAGCAGCTTCTTTATTGAGCGGGGGAACCAAGAGACCCAGTACTTC.

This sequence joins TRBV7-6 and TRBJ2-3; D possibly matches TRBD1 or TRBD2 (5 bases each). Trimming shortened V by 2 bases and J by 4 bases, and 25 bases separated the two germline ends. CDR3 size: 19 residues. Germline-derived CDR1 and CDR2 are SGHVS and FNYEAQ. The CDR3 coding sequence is TGTGCCAGCAGCTTATCCGAGGGGTGGGAATCGCCGGAGGCAGATACGCAGTATTTT. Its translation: CASSLSEGWESPEADTQYF. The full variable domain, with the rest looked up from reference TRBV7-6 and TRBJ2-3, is GAGVSQSPRYKVTKRGQDVALRCDPISGHVSLYWYRQALGQGPEFLTYFNYEAQQDKSGLPNDRFSAERPEGSISTLTIQRTEQRDSAMYRCASSLSEGWESPEADTQYFGPGTRLTVL.

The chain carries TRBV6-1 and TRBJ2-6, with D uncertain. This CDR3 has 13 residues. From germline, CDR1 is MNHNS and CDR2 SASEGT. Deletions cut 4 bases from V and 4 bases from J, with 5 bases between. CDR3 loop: CASSVPGANVLTF. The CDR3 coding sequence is TGTGCCAGCAGTGTTCCCGGGGCCAACGTCCTGACTTTC.

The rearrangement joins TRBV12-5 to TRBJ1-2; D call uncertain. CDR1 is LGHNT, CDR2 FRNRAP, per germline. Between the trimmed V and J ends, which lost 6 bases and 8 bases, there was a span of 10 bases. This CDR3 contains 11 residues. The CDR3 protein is CASGPVWGYTF. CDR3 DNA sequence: TGTGCTAGTGGCCCAGTCTGGGGCTACACCTTC.

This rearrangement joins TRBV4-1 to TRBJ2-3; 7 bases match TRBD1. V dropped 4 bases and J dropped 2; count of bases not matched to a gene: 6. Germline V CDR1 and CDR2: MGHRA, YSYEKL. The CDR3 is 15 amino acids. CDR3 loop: CASSLGQALTDTQYF. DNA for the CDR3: TGCGCCAGCAGCCTAGGACAGGCGCTCACAGATACGCAGTATTTT.

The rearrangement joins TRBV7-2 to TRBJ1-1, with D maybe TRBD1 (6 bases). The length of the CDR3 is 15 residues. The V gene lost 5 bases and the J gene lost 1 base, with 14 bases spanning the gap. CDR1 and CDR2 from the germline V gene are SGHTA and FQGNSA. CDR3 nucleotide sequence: TGTGCCAGCAGCACGAGGACAGCCTGGAACACTGAAGCTTTCTTT. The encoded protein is CASSTRTAWNTEAFF. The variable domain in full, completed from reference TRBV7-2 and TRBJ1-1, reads GAGVSQSPSNKVTEKGKDVELRCDPISGHTALYWYRQSLGQGLEFLIYFQGNSAPDKSGLPSDRFSAERTGGSVSTLTIQRTQQEDSAVYLCASSTRTAWNTEAFFGQGTRLTVV.

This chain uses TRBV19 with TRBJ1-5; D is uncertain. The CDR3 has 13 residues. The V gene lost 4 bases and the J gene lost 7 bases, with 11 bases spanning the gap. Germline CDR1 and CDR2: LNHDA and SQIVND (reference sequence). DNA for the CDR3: TGTGCCAGTAGTAGACGGGAGGGACAGCCCCAGCATTTT. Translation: CASSRREGQPQHF.

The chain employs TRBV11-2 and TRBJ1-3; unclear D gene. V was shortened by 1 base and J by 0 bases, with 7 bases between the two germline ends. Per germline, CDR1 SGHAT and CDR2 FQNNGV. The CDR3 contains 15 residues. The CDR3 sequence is CASSLVRSSGNTIYF. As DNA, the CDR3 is TGTGCCAGCAGCTTAGTGAGAAGCTCTGGAAACACCATATATTTT.

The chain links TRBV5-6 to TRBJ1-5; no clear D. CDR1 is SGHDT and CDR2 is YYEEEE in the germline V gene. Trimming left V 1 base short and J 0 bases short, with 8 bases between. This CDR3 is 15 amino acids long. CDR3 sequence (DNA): TGTGCCAGCAGCTTGTTGGACTATAGCAATCAGCCCCAGCATTTT. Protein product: CASSLLDYSNQPQHF.

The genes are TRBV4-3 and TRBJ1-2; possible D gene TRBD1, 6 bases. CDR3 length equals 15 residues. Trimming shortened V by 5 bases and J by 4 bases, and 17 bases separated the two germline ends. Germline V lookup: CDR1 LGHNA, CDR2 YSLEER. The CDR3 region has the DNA TGCGCCAGCAGCAGCCAACCGGGAGGGGGCTATGGCTACACCTTC. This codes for CASSSQPGGGYGYTF.

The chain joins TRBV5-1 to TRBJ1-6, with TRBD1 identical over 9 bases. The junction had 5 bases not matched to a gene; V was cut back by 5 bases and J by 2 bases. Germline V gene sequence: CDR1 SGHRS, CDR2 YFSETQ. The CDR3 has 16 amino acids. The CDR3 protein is CASRRTGGAYNSPLHF. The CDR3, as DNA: TGCGCCAGCAGGCGAACAGGGGGCGCCTATAATTCACCCCTCCACTTT.

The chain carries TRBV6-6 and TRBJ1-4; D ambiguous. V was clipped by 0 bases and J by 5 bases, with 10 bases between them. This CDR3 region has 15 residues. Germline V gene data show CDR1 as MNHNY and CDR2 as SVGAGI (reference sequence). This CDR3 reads CASSYSGLVNEKLFF. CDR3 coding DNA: TGTGCCAGCAGTTACTCGGGTCTTGTCAATGAAAAACTGTTTTTT.

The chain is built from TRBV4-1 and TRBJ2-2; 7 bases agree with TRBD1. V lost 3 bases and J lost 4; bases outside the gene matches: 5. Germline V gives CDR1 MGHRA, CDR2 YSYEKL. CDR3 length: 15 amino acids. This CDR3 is CASSQATGPTGELFF. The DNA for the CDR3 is TGCGCCAGCAGCCAGGCGACAGGGCCCACCGGGGAGCTGTTTTTT.

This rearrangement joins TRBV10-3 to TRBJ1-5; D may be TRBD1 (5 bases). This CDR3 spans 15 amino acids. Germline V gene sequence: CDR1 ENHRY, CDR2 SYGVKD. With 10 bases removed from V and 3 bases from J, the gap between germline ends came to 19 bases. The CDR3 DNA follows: TGTGCCACCGGCACCCAGCAGGGATTCAATCAGCCCCAGCATTTT. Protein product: CATGTQQGFNQPQHF.